This T cell receptor (beta chain) was documented in a study of T cells after posttransplantation cyclophosphamide. General study results and limits: Tissue-infiltrating T cells from skin or gut overlapped little with blood T cells. Recipient CMV seropositivity and CMV reactivation strongly tracked TRB clonality. Donor CD8+ memory clones often dominated recipient blood repertoires at later times.

Busulfan-fludarabine conditioning, marrow transplant, and cyclophosphamide on days +3 and +4 were administered. CDR1 and CDR2 from the germline V gene are KGHSH and LQKENI. Trimming at V came to 4 bases and at J to 4 bases, leaving 12 bases not matched to a gene. This CDR3 contains 16 residues. On this clone: Its antigen is unidentified.

Profiling relied on immunoSEQ multiplex PCR, and the TCRdb table lists in-frame clones only, not all of them. The sample records some 45,000 clones, around 91% being singletons. This TCR was recovered from a male patient aged 55 to 69 who received an allogeneic stem cell transplant from a related donor and was CMV-positive. These T cells may partly come from the graft donor. This chain links TRBV18 with TRBJ1-1; 7 bases are shared with TRBD1. The sequencing here drew on PBMCs, taken about 62 days after allogeneic stem cell transplant with posttransplant cyclophosphamide. This chain's CDR3 is CASSQRVTGVGTEAFF. CDR3 sequence (DNA): TGTGCCAGCTCACAGAGGGTAACAGGGGTTGGCACTGAAGCTTTCTTT.